This is a list of T cell receptor beta chains from one sample in a study of regulatory T cells in long-lasting Graves disease. TCRdb processed the multiplex PCR reads anew with MiXCR; each CDR3 protein has one entry. The data contain around 420,000 distinct CDR3 sequences, around 16% of them seen just once; the ten biggest clones take up approximately 22%. The sequencing used peripheral blood mononuclear cells (PBMCs), collected at new diagnosis, from a patient treated with antithyroid drugs. All receptors come from a female donor with Graves disease. Each CDR3 is given with its conserved first and last residue.

v_call: TRBV7-9; j_call: TRBJ2-7; cdr3_aa: CASSLEREQYF
v_call: TRBV24-1; j_call: TRBJ2-2; cdr3_aa: CATSDGSNTGELFF
v_call: TRBV2; j_call: TRBJ2-4; cdr3_aa: CASSEVGPFDIQYF
v_call: TRBV24-1; j_call: TRBJ2-1; cdr3_aa: CATSDLAGRFNEQFF
v_call: TRBV24-1; j_call: TRBJ2-5; cdr3_aa: CATSDRRDSRQTQYF
v_call: TRBV6-1; j_call: TRBJ2-6; cdr3_aa: CASSDGSSGANVLTF
v_call: TRBV24-1; j_call: TRBJ2-1; cdr3_aa: CATSFSSGTNEQFF
v_call: TRBV20-1; j_call: TRBJ2-3; cdr3_aa: CSASRLLGTDTQYF
v_call: TRBV20-1; j_call: TRBJ1-1; cdr3_aa: CSARDHSYQDTEAFF
v_call: TRBV29-1; j_call: TRBJ1-5; cdr3_aa: CSVIKDSNQPQHF
v_call: TRBV9; j_call: TRBJ2-1; cdr3_aa: CASSVVREGSNEQFF
v_call: TRBV6-1; j_call: TRBJ1-2; cdr3_aa: CASSGTGRANYGYTF
v_call: TRBV2; j_call: TRBJ1-1; cdr3_aa: CASSGGEGALGTEAFF
v_call: TRBV10-1; j_call: TRBJ1-2; cdr3_aa: CASSSGLRYGYTF
v_call: TRBV30; j_call: TRBJ2-7; cdr3_aa: CAWSVGLNYEQYF
v_call: TRBV6-1; j_call: TRBJ1-2; cdr3_aa: CASRDGANYGYTF
v_call: TRBV7-2; j_call: TRBJ1-1; cdr3_aa: CASSITGGTEAFF
v_call: TRBV30; j_call: TRBJ2-7; cdr3_aa: CAWSQGTKGEQYF